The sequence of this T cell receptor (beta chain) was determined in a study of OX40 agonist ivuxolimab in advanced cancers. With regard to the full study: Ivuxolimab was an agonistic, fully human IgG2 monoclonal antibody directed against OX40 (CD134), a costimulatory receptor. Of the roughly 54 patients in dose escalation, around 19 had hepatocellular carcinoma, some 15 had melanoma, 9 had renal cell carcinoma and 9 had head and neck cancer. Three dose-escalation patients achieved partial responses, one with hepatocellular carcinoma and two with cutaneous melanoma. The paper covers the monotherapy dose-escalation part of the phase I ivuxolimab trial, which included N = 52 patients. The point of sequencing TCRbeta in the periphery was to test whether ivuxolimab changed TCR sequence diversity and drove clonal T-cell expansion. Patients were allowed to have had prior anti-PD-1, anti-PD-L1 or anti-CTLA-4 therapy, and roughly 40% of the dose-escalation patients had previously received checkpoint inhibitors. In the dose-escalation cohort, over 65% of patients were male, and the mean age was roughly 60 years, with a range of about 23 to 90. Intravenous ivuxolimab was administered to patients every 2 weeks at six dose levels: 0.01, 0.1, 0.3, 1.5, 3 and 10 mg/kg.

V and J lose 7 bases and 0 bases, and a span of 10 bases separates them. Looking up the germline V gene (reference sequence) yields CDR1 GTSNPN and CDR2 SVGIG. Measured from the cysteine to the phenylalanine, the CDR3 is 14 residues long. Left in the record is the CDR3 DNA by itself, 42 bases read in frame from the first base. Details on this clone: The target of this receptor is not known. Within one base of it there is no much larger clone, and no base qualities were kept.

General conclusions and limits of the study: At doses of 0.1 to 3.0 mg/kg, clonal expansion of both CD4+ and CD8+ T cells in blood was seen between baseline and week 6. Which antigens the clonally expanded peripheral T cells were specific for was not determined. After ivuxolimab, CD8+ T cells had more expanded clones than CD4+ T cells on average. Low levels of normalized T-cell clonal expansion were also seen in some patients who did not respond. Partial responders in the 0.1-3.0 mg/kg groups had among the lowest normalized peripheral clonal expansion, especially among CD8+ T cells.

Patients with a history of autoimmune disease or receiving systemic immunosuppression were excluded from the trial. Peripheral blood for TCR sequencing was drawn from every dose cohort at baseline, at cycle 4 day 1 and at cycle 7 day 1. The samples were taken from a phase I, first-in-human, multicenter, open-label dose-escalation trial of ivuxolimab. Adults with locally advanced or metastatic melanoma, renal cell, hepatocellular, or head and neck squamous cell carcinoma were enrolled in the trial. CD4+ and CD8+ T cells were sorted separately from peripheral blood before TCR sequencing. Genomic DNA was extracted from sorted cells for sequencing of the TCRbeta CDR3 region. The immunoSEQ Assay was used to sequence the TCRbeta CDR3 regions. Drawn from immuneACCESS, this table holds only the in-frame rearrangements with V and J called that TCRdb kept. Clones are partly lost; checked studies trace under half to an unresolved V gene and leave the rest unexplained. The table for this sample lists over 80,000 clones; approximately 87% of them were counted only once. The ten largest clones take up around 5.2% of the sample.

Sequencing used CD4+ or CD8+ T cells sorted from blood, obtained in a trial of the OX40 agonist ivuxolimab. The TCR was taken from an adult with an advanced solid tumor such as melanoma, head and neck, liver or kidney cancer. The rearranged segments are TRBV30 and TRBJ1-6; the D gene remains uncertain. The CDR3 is CASGGSSYNSPLHF. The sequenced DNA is TGTGCCTCCGGAGGGTCCTCCTATAATTCACCCCTCCACTTT.